A selection of T cell receptor beta chains follows, all from one sample in a study of vaccination effects on CD4 cells after COVID-19. These TCRs are of unknown antigen specificity. The protocol was immunoSEQ multiplex PCR, while the TCRdb copy is restricted to in-frame clones and leaves out a portion. The table includes 70,000 to 95,000 clones, around 77% detected once. The input for sequencing was CD4+ T cells from PBMCs cultured with HCoV-OC43 spike peptides, taken after COVID-19 vaccination. The receptor set was obtained from a human donor who received a COVID-19 vaccine. Both conserved end residues are trimmed from each CDR3. Clone size is stated in some rows and not others, as once, few, many or a class when expanded.

V gene	clone size	CDR3 protein
TRBV7-8	once	ASSYSTLPIYGYT
TRBV2	-	ASSQDRGGDGYT
TRBV28	-	ASRIQGDEGYT
TRBV15	-	ATSLYLGTQQETQY
TRBV3-1/TRBV3-2	-	ASSRGLAEDTQY
TRBV7-3	once	ASSLTSLDTQY
TRBV3-1/TRBV3-2	once	ASSVLARYT
TRBV6-6	few	ASTTGVTQPQH
TRBV29-1	-	SVGAGGEDYGYT
TRBV15	-	ATSRVQADTQY
TRBV5-6	-	ASSLGQYSNQPQH
TRBV24-1	-	ATSDALDRGQETQY
TRBV15	-	ATSRTGSGETQY
TRBV19	-	ASSLTGGLADTQY
TRBV6-5	-	ASSFHQGTYNEQF
TRBV28	-	ASSSPGQGVETQY
TRBV29-1	-	SVEDPREPEKLF
TRBV15	once	ATSIGLGGGSNQPQH
TRBV18	-	ATSTGLNEKLF
TRBV27	once	ASSPSRGGATDTQY
TRBV2	-	ASRGGTEAF
TRBV20-1	-	SASSAGTYGYT
TRBV12-3/TRBV12-4	few	ASRAMGDTEAF
TRBV6-1	few	ASSEVQYGYT
TRBV3-1/TRBV3-2	-	ASSRSGTGGVRPGKLF
TRBV11-2	-	ASSLRSGGVDEQF
TRBV29-1	-	SVRPQGIGYGYT
TRBV5-6	-	ASSFEPGHGAF
TRBV30	-	AWSVGRGRADTQY
TRBV9	-	ASSVAPVGAGGTYNEQF
TRBV12-3/TRBV12-4	-	ASQTGWATEAF
TRBV28	-	ASTLGTPNYGYT
TRBV12-5	-	ASGLATTGELEKLF